This TCR beta chain was sequenced for a study of long-term antiretroviral therapy in people with HIV. The CDR3 covers 16 residues. V lost 1 base, J lost 0 bases, and 10 bases lay in between. Germline assignment: CDR1 SEHNR and CDR2 FQNEAQ (reference sequence). It was version v3.0 of the immunoSEQ assay that was run at survey level. The protocol was immunoSEQ multiplex PCR, while the TCRdb copy is restricted to in-frame clones and leaves out a portion. This table holds about 26,000 clones, roughly 80% found once. Study findings and constraints: All time points showed a repertoire dominated by clones expanded before ART. CDR3 length ranges were narrower in HIV repertoires than in controls. Sampling of blood ran from about 2003 to 2017, and older ART regimens were possibly in use.

Comments on this clone: The antigen is not known.

J is TRBJ2-1 and V is TRBV7-9; maybe TRBD2 (6 bases). Sequences were derived from unsorted PBMCs, sampled 2.9 years after starting antiretroviral therapy. This TCR derives from a man aged 45 to 65 with HIV. Here the CDR3 reads CASSLVSGGSYNEQFF. CDR3 nucleotide sequence: TGTGCCAGCAGCTTAGTCTCCGGGGGCTCCTACAATGAGCAGTTCTTC. The full variable domain, with the rest looked up from reference TRBV7-9 and TRBJ2-1, is DTGVSQNPRHKITKRGQNVTFRCDPISEHNRLYWYRQTLGQGPEFLTYFQNEAQLEKSRLLSDRFSAERPKGSFSTLEIQRTEQGDSAMYLCASSLVSGGSYNEQFFGPGTRLTVL.